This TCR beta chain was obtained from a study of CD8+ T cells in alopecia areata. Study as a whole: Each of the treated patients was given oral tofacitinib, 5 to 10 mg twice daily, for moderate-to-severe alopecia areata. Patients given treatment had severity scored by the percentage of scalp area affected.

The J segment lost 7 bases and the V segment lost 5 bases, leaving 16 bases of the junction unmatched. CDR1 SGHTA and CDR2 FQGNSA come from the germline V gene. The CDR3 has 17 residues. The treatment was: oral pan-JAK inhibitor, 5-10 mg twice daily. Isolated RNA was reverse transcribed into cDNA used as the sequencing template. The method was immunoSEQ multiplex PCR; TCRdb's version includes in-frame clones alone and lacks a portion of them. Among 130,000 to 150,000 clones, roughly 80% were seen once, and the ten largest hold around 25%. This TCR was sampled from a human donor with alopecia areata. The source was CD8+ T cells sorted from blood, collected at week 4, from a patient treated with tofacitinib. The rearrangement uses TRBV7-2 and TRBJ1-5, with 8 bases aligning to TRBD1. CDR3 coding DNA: TGTGCCAGCAGCCCGGAGGGACGTGACAGGGGTTGGCAGCCCCAGCATTTT. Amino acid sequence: CASSPEGRDRGWQPQHF.